This record concerns one TCR beta chain sequence. This specimen comes from a study of T cell changes during pregnancy in multiple sclerosis. Only in-frame clones appear in the TCRdb table, and some are missing; sequencing was by immunoSEQ multiplex PCR. Of about 50,000 clones listed, 85% to 90% are singletons. Germline values: CDR1 MGHDK, CDR2 SYGVNS. This CDR3 is 13 amino acids long. V was trimmed by 2 bases and J by 4 bases, leaving 3 bases between them. Sequenced material: peripheral blood, taken after pregnancy. This rearrangement joins TRBV25-1 to TRBJ2-6; D unclear. The receptor's source is a female donor in good health, enrolled as a control in a pregnancy study. For the CDR3, the DNA is TGTGCCAGCAGTGAACCAGGGGCCAACGTCCTGACTTTC. It specifies CASSEPGANVLTF.